Listed here is a single T cell receptor (beta chain). V was trimmed by 0 bases and J by 4 bases, leaving 15 bases between them. The germline V gene encodes CDR1 MGHRA and CDR2 YSYEKL. The CDR3 is 16 amino acids. This table comes from immunoSEQ multiplex PCR, and its TCRdb copy is limited to in-frame clones, with some not included. The sample carries about 82,000 clones, roughly 89% recorded once. This record comes from a study of OX40 agonist ivuxolimab in advanced cancers. The receptor was isolated from an adult with an advanced solid tumor such as melanoma, head and neck, liver or kidney cancer. J is TRBJ1-2 and V is TRBV4-1, with D possibly matching TRBD1 (6 bases). This specimen consisted of CD4+ or CD8+ T cells sorted from blood, obtained in a trial of the OX40 agonist ivuxolimab. As DNA, the CDR3 is TGCGCCAGCAGCCAAGATCGTCAGAGGGGGGGCTATGGCTACACCTTC. Its translation: CASSQDRQRGGYGYTF.